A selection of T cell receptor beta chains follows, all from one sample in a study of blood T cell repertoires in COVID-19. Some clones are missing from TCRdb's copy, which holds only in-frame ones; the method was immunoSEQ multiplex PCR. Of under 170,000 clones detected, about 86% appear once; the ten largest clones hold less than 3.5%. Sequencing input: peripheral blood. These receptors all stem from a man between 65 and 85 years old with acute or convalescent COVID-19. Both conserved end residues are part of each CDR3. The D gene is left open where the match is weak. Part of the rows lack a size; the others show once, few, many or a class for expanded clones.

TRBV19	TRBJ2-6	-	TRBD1	TGTGCCAGTTCGACAGGGCCCACGGCTGGGGCCAACGTCCTGACTTTC	CASSTGPTAGANVLTF
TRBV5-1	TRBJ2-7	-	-	TGCGCCAGCAGCTTAGGGGGAACCTACGAGCAGTACTTC	CASSLGGTYEQYF
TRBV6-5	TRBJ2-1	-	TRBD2	TGTGCCAGCAGTCCCGATGGGACTAGCGGGAGTGAGCAGTTCTTC	CASSPDGTSGSEQFF
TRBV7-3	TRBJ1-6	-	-	TGTGCCAGCAGCCTTGACAGTCTCAATTCACCCCTCCACTTT	CASSLDSLNSPLHF
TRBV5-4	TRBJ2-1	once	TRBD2	TGTGCCAGCAGCGCCCAACCTAGCGGTTTCTCCTACAATGAGCAGTTCTTC	CASSAQPSGFSYNEQFF
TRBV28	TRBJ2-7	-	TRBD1	TGTGCCAGCACAACAGGGGGTGTCTACGAGCAGTACTTC	CASTTGGVYEQYF
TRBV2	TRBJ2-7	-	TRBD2	TGTGCCAGCAAATTAGCGGGAGGAACCTACGAGCAGTACTTC	CASKLAGGTYEQYF
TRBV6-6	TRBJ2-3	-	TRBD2	TGTGCCAGCAGTTCGCTTCGGGAGGGCCGCACAGATACGCAGTATTTT	CASSSLREGRTDTQYF
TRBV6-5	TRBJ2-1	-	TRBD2	TGTGCCAGCACCGGGACTAGCGGGAGAACTGAGCAGTTCTTC	CASTGTSGRTEQFF
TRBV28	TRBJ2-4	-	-	TGTGCCAGCAGTTCAAGGGGCATGTTTCAGTACTTC	CASSSRGMFQYF
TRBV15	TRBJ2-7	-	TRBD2	TGTGCCACCAGCAGTTTGGGACTAGCGGGACCCTACGAGCAGTACTTC	CATSSLGLAGPYEQYF
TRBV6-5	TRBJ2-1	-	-	TGTGCCAGCAGTTACTCCTCCAGCTCCTACAATGAGCAGTTCTTC	CASSYSSSSYNEQFF
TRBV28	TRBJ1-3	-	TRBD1	TGTGCCAGCAGTCTGTTTCCCGCGGGACAGGGGGCAAGAGTAGCTGGAAACACCATATATTTT	CASSLFPAGQGARVAGNTIYF
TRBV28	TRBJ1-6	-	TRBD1	TGTGCCAGCAGTTTAGGAGACAGGGACCTTTCACCCCTCCACTTT	CASSLGDRDLSPLHF
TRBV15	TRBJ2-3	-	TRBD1	TGTGCCACCAGCAGACAGGGGGTGGATACGCAGTATTTT	CATSRQGVDTQYF
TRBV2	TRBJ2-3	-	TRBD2	TGTGCCAGCAGTCCGACTAGCGGAGATACAGATACGCAGTATTTT	CASSPTSGDTDTQYF